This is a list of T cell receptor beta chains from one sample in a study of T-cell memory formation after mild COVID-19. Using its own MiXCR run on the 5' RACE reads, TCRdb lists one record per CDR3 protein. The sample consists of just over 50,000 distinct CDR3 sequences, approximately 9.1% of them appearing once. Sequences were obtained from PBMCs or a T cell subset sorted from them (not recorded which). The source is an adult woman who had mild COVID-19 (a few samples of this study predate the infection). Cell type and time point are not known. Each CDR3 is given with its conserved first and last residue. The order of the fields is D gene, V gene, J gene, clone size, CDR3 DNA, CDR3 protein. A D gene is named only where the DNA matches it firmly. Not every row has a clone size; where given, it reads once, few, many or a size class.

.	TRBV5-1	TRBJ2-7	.	TGCGCCAGCAGTCCGGGGAGTGCCTACGAGCAGTACTTC	CASSPGSAYEQYF
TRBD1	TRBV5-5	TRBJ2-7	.	TGTGCCAGCAGCGGAGGACAGGGGGCGAAGGAGTACTTC	CASSGGQGAKEYF
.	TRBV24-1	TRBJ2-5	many	TGTGCCACCAGTTCTGCGCTAGTCGGGACCCAGTACTTC	CATSSALVGTQYF
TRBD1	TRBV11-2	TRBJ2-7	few	TGTGCCAGCAGCTCGTCCCAGGGGACAGTTTCAAACGAGCAGTACTTC	CASSSSQGTVSNEQYF
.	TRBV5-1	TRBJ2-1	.	TGCGCCAGCAGCTTGACTAGCCCCAACAATGAGCAGTTCTTC	CASSLTSPNNEQFF
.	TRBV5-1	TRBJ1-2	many	TGCGCCAGCAGTAAGGAGGGGGGTTCCTATGGCTACACCTTC	CASSKEGGSYGYTF
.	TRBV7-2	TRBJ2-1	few	TGTGCCAGCAGCCGCCCGGGTGGAAACAATGAGCAGTTCTTC	CASSRPGGNNEQFF
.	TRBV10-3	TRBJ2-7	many	TGTGCCATCAGTGAGTCGGCGGGCAGGTTTACCTACGAGCAGTACTTC	CAISESAGRFTYEQYF
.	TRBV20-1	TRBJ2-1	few	TGCAGTGCTAGATCTAGTGGCCAAAGCTCCTACAATGAGCAGTTCTTC	CSARSSGQSSYNEQFF
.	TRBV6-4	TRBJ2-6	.	TGTGCCAGCAGTGACGACCCCCTATATCTCTCTGGGGCCAACGTCCTGACTTTC	CASSDDPLYLSGANVLTF
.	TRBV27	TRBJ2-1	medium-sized	TGTGCCAGCAGTTTAACGCCCCTAGGAAATGAGCAGTTCTTC	CASSLTPLGNEQFF
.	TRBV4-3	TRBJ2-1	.	TGCGCCAGCAGCCAAGACTACTACAATGAGCAGTTCTTC	CASSQDYYNEQFF
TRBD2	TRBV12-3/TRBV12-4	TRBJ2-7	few	TGTGCCAGCAGGCCGGGGGGGAACTCCTACGAGCAGTACTTC	CASRPGGNSYEQYF
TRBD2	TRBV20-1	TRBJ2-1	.	TGCAGTGCTAGGGACCCGACTAGCGGGAGTGGGGAGCAGTTCTTC	CSARDPTSGSGEQFF
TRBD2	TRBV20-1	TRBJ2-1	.	TGCAGTGCTAGTTCGGCCGGGACTAGCGGGAGTCATGAGCAGTTCTTC	CSASSAGTSGSHEQFF
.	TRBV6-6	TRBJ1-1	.	TGTGCCAGCAGTGCTCAGCGGAACACTGAAGCTTTCTTT	CASSAQRNTEAFF
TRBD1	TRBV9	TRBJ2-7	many	TGTGCCAGCAGCGTCGCCCAGGGGGCCGCCTACGAGCAGTACTTC	CASSVAQGAAYEQYF
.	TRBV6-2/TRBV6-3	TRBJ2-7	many	TGTGCCAGCAGTTACTCAAACGGGAAGAACGAGCAGTACTTC	CASSYSNGKNEQYF
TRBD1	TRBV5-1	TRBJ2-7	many	TGCGCCAGCAGCTCAGGGGACAGCTCCTACGAGCAGTACTTC	CASSSGDSSYEQYF
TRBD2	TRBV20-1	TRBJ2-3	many	TGCAGTGCTAGTCTACTAGCGGGAGCTGGAGATACGCAGTATTTT	CSASLLAGAGDTQYF
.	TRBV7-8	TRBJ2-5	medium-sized	TGTGCCAGCAGCTTCGGAATCCAAGAGACCCAGTACTTC	CASSFGIQETQYF
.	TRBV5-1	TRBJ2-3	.	TGCGCCAGCAGCTTGGGCGCGGTGGGCTCCACAGATACGCAGTATTTT	CASSLGAVGSTDTQYF
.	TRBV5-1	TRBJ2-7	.	TGCGCCAGCAGCTCCCGGGATACCTACGAGCAGTACTTC	CASSSRDTYEQYF
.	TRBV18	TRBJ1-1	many	TGTGCCAGCTCACCAGGGAGGAAGAACACTGAAGCTTTCTTT	CASSPGRKNTEAFF
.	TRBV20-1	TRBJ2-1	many	TGCAGTGCTAGAGATCCGACTTCGGGGATCAATGAGCAGTTCTTC	CSARDPTSGINEQFF
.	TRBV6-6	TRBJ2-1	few	TGTGCCAGCAGTTACTCGAGAGTTTACAATGAGCAGTTCTTC	CASSYSRVYNEQFF
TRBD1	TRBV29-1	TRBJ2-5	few	TGCAGCGTTGAATCCCAGGGGGCCGTAGAGACCCAGTACTTC	CSVESQGAVETQYF